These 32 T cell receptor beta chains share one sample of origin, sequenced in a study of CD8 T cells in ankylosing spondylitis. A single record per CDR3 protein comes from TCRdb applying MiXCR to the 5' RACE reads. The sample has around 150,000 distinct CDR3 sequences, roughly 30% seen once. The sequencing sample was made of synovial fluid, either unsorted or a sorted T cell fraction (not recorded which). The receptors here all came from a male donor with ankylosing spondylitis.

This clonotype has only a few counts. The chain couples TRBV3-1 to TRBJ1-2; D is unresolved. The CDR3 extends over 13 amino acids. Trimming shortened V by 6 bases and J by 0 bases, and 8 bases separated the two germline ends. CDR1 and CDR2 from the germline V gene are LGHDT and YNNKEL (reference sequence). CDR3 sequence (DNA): TGTGCCAGCAGTCCGGGTGCTAACTATGGCTACACCTTC. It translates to CASSPGANYGYTF.

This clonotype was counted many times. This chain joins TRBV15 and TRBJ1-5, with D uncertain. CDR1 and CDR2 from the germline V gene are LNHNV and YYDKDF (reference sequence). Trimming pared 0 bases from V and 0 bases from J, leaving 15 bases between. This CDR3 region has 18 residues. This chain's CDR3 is CATSREAAADLSNQPQHF. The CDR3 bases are TGTGCCACCAGCAGAGAGGCGGCGGCCGATCTTAGCAATCAGCCCCAGCATTTT. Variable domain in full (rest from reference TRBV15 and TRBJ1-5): DAMVIQNPRYQVTQFGKPVTLSCSQTLNHNVMYWYQQKSSQAPKLLFHYYDKDFNNEADTPDNFQSRRPNTSFCFLDIRSPGLGDTAMYLCATSREAAADLSNQPQHFGDGTRLSIL.

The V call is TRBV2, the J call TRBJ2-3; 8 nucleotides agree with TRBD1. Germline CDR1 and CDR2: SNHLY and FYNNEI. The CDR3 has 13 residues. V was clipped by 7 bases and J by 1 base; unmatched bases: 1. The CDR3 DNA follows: TGTGCCAGCAAGGGACAGGGCACAGATACGCAGTATTTT. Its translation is CASKGQGTDTQYF.

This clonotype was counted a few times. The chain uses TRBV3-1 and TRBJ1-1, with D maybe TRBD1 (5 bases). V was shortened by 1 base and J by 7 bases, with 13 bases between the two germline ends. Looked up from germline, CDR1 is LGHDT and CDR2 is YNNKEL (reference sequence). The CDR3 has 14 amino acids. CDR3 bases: TGTGCCAGCAGCCAAGTAGGGAGGGGCAGTGAAGCTTTCTTT. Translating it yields CASSQVGRGSEAFF. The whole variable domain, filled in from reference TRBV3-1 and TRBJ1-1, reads DTAVSQTPKYLVTQMGNDKSIKCEQNLGHDTMYWYKQDSKKFLKIMFSYNNKELIINETVPNRFSPKSPDKAHLNLHINSLELGDSAVYFCASSQVGRGSEAFFGQGTRLTVV.

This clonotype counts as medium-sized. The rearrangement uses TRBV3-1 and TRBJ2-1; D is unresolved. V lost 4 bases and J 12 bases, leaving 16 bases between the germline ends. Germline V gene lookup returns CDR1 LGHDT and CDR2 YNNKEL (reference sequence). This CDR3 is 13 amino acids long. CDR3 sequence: CASSLKIGIRQFF. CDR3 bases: TGTGCCAGCAGCCTCAAGATCGGCATTCGGCAGTTCTTC.

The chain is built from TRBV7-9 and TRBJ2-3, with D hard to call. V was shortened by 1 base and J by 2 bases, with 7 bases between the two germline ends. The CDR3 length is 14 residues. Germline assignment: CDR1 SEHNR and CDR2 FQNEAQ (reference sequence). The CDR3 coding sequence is TGTGCCAGCAGCTTAGGGGGTATCACAGATACGCAGTATTTT. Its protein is CASSLGGITDTQYF.

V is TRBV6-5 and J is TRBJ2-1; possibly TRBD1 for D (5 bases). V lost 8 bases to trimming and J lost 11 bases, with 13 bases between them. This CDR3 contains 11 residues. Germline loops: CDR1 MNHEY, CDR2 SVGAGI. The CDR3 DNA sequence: TGTGCCAGCGCCCTGGGGCTCAAGCAGTTCTTC. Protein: CASALGLKQFF.

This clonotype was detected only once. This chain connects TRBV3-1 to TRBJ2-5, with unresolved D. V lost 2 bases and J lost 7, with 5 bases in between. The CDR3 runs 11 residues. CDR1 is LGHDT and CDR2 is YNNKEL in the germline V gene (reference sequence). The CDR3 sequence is CASSQKGTQYF. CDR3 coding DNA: TGTGCCAGCAGCCAAAAGGGGACCCAGTACTTC.

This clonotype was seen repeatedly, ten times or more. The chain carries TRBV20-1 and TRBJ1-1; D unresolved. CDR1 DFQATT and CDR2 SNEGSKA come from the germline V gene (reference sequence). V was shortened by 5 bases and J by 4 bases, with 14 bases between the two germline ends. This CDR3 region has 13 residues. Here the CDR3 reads CSASHLGGTEAFF. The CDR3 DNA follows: TGCAGTGCTTCCCACCTTGGCGGCACTGAAGCTTTCTTT.

As DNA, the CDR3 is TGTGCCAGCAGCCCAAGGGGCTACGCTGGCTACACCTTC. This codes for CASSPRGYAGYTF. The chain has TRBV27 and TRBJ1-2; weak D call: TRBD1 (5 bases). Germline CDR1 and CDR2: MNHEY and SMNVEV (reference sequence). Between the trimmed V and J ends, which lost 6 bases and 7 bases, there was a span of 15 bases. This CDR3 has 13 residues.

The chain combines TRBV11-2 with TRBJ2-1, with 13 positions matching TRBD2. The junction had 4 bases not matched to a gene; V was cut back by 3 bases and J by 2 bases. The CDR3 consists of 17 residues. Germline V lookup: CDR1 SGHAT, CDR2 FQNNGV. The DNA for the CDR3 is TGTGCCAGCAGCTTTAGGACTAGCGGGAGTCCCTACAATGAGCAGTTCTTC. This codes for CASSFRTSGSPYNEQFF.

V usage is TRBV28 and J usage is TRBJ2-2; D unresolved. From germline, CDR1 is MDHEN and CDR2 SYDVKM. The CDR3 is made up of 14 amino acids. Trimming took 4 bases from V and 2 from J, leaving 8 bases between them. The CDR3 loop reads CASSWPYNTGELFF. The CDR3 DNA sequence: TGTGCCAGCAGTTGGCCTTATAACACCGGGGAGCTGTTTTTT.

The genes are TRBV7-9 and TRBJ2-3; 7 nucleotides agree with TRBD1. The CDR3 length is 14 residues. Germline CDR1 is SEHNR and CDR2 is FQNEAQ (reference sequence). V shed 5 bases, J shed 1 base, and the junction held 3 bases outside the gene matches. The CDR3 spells CASSIDRGTDTQYF. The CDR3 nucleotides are TGTGCCAGCAGCATCGACAGGGGCACAGATACGCAGTATTTT. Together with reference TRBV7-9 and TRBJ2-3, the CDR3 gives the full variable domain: DTGVSQNPRHKITKRGQNVTFRCDPISEHNRLYWYRQTLGQGPEFLTYFQNEAQLEKSRLLSDRFSAERPKGSFSTLEIQRTEQGDSAMYLCASSIDRGTDTQYFGPGTRLTVL.

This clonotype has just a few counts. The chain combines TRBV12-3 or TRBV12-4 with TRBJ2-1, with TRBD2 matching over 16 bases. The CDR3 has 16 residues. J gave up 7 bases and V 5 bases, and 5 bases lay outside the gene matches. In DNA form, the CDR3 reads TGTGCCAGCAGTCAATCGGGACTAGCGGGAGGGAATGAGCAGTTCTTC. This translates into CASSQSGLAGGNEQFF.

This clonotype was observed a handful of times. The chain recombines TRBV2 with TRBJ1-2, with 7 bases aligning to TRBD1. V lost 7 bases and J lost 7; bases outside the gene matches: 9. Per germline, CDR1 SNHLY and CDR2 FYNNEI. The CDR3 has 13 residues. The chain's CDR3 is CASTPVDRVGYTF. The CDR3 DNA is TGTGCCAGCACCCCGGTCGACAGGGTTGGCTACACCTTC.

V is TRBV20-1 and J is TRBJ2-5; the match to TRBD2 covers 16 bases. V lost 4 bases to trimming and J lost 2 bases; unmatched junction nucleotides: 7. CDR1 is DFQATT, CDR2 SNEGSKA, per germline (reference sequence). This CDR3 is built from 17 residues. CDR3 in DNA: TGCAGTGCTACCGGGACTAGCGGGAGGGGGGGTCAAGAGACCCAGTACTTC. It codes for CSATGTSGRGGQETQYF.

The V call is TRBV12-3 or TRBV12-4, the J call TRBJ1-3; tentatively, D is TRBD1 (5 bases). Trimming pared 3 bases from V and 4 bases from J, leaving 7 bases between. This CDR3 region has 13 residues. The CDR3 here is CASSFRTGNTIYF. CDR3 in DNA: TGTGCCAGCAGTTTCCGGACAGGAAACACCATATATTTT.

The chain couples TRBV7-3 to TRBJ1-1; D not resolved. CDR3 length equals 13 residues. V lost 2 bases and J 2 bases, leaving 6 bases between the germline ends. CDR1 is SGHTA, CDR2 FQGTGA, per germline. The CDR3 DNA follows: TGTGCCAGCAGCTTACTGGAAAACACTGAAGCTTTCTTT. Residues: CASSLLENTEAFF.

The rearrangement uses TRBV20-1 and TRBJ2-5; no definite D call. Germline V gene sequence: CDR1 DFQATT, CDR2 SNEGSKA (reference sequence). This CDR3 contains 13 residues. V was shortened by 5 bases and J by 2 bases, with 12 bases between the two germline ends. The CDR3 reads CSAVTHLQETQYF. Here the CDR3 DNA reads TGCAGTGCTGTGACCCATTTACAAGAGACCCAGTACTTC.

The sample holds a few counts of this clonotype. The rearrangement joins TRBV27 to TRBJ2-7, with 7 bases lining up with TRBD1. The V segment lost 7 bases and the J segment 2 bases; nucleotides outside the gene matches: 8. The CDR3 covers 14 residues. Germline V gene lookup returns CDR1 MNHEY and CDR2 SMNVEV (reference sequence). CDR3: CASKLTGNTYEQYF. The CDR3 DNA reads TGTGCCAGCAAATTGACAGGGAACACCTACGAGCAGTACTTC.

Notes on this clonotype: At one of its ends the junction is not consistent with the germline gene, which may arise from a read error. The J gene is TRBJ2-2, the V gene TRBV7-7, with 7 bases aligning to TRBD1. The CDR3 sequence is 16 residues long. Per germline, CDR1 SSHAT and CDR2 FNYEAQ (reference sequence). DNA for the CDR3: TGTGCTAGCAGCCTGACCGGGACAGCTGACACCGGGGAGCTGTTTTTT. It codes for CASSLTGTADTGELFF.

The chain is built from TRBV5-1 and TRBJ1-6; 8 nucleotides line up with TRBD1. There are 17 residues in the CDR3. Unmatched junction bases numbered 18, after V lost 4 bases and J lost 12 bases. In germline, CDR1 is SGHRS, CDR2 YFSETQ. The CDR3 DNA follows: TGCGCCAGCAGCACCGACGGGACAGGACGGGCCCGAGTACCCCTCCACTTT. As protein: CASSTDGTGRARVPLHF.

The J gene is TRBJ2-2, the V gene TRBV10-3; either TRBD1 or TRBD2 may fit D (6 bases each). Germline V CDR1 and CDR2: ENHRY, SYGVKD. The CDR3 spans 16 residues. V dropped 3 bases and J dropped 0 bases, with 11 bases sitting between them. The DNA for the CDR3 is TGTGCCATCAGTGAAGGGGGGCTCGCGAACACCGGGGAGCTGTTTTTT. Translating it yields CAISEGGLANTGELFF.

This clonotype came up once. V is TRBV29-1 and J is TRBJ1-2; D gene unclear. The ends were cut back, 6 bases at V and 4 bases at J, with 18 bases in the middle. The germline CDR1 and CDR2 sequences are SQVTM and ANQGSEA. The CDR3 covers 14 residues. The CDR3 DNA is TGCAGCGTGTGGCAGGACCACGAGGGCTATGGCTACACCTTC. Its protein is CSVWQDHEGYGYTF.

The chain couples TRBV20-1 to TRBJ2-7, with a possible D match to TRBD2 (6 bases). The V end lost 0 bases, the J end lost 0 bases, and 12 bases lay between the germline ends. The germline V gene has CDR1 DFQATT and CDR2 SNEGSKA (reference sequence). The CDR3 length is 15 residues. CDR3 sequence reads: CSARDRGGTSYEQYF. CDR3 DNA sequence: TGCAGTGCTAGAGATCGAGGAGGGACCTCCTACGAGCAGTACTTC.

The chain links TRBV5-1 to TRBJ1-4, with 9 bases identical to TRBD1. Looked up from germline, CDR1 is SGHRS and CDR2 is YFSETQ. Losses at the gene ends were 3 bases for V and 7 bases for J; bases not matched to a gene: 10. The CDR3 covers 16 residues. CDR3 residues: CASSSAAGQGSEKLFF. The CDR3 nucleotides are TGCGCCAGCAGCTCGGCCGCCGGACAGGGGAGTGAAAAACTGTTTTTT.

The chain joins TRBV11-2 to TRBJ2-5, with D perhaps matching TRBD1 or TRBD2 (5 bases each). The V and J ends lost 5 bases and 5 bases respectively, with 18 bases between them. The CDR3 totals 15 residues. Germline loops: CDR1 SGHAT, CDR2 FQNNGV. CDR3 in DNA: TGTGCCAGCAGCCCCGAGGGGAGCCAATACGAGACCCAGTACTTC. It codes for CASSPEGSQYETQYF.

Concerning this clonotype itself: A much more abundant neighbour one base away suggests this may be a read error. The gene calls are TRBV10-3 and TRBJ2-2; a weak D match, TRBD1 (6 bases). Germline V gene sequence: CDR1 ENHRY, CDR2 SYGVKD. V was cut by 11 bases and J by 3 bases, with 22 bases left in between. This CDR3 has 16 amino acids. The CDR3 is CALCSSETGHTGELFF. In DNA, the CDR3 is TGTGCCCTTTGCTCGTCCGAGACAGGACACACCGGGGAGCTGTTTTTT.

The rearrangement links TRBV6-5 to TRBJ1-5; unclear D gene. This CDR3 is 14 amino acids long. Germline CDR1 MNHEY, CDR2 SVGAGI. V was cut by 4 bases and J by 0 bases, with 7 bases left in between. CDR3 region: CASSSQYSNQPQHF. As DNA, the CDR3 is TGTGCCAGCAGTTCACAGTATAGCAATCAGCCCCAGCATTTT.

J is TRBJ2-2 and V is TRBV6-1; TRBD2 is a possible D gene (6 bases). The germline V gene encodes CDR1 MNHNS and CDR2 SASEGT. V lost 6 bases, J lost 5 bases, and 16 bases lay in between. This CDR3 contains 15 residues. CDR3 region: CASRGTGTGTGELFF. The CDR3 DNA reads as TGTGCCAGCAGAGGGACCGGGACTGGTACCGGGGAGCTGTTTTTT.

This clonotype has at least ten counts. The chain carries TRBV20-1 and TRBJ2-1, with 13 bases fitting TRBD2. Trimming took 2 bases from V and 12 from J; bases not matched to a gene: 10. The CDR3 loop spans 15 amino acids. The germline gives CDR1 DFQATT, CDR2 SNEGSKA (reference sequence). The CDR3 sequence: CSARKGTSGAAGQFF. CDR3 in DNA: TGCAGTGCTAGAAAAGGGACTAGCGGGGCCGCGGGGCAGTTCTTC.

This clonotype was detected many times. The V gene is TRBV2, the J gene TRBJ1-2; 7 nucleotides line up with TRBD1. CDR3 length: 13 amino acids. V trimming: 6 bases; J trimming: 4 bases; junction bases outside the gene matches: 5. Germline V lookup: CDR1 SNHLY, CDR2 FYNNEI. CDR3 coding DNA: TGTGCCAGCAGACCGGGACAGACCTATGGCTACACCTTC. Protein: CASRPGQTYGYTF.